This T cell receptor beta chain was obtained from a study of T cell responses to AZD1222 COVID-19 vaccine. Concerning this clone itself: The antigen is not known.

This table comes from immunoSEQ multiplex PCR, and its TCRdb copy is limited to in-frame clones, with some not included. In the table there are about 160,000 clones, 91% of which are singletons. Notes on the study in general: In all cases, repertoires were sampled only after the peak T cell response. Most donors were white British and more were female, and clonal diversity was possibly underestimated. Two doses of AZD1222 preceded a rise in Spike-specific TCR breadth and depth.

This TCR was sampled from an adult in good health. The sample was peripheral blood, taken on day 0 of AZD1222 vaccination.

The CDR3 reads CASSISRTVSGNTIYF. The CDR3 DNA follows: TGTGCCAGTAGTATAAGCAGGACAGTCTCTGGAAACACCATATATTTT. V gene TRBV19 combines with J gene TRBJ1-3; the D gene is possibly TRBD1 (6 bases). Germline CDR1 is LNHDA and CDR2 is SQIVND (reference sequence). CDR3 length: 16 residues. Trimming shortened V by 2 bases and J by 0 bases, and 11 bases separated the two germline ends.